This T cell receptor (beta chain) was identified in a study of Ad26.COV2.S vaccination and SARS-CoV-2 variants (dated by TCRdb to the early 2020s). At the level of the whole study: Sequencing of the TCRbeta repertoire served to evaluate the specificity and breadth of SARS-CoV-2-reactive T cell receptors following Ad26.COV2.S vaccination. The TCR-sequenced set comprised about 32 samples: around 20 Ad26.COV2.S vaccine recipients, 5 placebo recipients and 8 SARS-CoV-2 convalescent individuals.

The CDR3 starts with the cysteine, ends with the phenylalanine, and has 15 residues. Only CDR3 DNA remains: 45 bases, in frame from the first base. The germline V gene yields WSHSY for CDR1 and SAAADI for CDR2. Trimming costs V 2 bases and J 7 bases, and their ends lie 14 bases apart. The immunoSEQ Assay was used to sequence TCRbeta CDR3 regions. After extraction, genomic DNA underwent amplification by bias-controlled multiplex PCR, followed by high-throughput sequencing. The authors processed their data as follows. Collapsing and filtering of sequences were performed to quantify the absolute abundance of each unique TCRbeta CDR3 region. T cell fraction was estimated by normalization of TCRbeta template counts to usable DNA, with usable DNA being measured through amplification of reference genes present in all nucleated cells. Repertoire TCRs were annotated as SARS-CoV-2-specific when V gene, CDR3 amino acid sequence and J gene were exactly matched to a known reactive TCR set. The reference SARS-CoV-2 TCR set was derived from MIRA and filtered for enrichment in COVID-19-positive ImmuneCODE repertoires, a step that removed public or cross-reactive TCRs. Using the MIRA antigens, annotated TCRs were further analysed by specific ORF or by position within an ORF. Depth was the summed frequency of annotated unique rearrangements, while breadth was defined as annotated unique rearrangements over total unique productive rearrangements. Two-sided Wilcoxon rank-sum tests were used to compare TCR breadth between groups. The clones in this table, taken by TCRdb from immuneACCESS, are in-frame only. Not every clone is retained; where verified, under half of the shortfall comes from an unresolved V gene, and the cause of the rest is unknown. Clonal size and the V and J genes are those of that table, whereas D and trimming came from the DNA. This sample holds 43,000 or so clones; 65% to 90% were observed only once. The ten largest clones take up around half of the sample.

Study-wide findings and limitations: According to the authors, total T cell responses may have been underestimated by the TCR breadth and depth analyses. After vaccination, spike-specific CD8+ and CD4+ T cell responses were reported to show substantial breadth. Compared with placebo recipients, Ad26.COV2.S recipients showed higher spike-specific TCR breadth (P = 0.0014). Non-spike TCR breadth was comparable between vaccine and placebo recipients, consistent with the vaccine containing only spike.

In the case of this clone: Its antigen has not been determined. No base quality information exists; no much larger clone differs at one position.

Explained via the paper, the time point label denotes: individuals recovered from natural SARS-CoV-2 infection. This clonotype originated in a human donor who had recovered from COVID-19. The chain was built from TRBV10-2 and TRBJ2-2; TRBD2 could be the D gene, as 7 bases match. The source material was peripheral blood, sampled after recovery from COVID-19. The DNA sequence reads TGCGCCAGCAGTGAGCGGGGGGCTGACGTCGGGGAGCTGTTTTTT. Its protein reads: CASSERGADVGELFF.